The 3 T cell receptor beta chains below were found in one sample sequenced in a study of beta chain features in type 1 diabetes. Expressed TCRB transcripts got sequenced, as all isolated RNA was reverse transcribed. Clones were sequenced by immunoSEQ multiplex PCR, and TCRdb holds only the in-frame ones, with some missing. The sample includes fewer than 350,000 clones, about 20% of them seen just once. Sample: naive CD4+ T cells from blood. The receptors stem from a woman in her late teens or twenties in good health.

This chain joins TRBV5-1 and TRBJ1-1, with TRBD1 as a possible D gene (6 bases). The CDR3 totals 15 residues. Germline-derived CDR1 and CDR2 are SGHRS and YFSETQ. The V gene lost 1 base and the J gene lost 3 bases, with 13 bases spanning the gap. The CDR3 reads CASSLFRGKDTEAFF. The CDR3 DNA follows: TGCGCCAGCAGCTTGTTTAGGGGGAAAGACACTGAAGCTTTCTTT. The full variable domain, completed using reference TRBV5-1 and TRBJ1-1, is KAGVTQTPRYLIKTRGQQVTLSCSPISGHRSVSWYQQTPGQGLQFLFEYFSETQRNKGNFPGRFSGRQFSNSRSEMNVSTLELGDSALYLCASSLFRGKDTEAFFGQGTRLTVV.

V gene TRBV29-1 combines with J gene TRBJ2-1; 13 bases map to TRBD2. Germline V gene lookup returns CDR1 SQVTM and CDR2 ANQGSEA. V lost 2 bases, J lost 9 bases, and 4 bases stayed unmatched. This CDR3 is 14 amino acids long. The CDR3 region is CSVERTSGSIEQFF. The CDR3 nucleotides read TGCAGCGTTGAAAGGACTAGCGGGAGCATTGAGCAGTTCTTC.

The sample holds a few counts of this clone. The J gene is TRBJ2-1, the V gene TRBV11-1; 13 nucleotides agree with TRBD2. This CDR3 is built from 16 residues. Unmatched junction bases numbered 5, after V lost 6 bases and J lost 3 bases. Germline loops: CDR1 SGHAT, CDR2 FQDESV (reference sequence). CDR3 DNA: TGTGCCAGCAGTCGGGGACTAGCGGGGCTCTACAATGAGCAGTTCTTC. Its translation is CASSRGLAGLYNEQFF. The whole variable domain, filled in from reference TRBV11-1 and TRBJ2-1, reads EAEVAQSPRYKITEKSQAVAFWCDPISGHATLYWYRQILGQGPELLVQFQDESVVDDSQLPKDRFSAERLKGVDSTLKIQPAELGDSAMYLCASSRGLAGLYNEQFFGPGTRLTVL.